The 12 T cell receptor beta chains reported below all come from one sample, sequenced in a study of blood T cells in healthy people across ages (dated by TCRdb to about 2015). The library was produced with 5' RACE. Sequencing used an Illumina HiSeq 2500. A second roughly 7 to 12 cycle PCR used a sample-barcoded 5' primer and a J-beta primer mix. Through fastp at Q25 and MiXCR, TCRdb rebuilt clones from the public reads, retaining in-frame beta chains. Merged by CDR3 protein, the rows form single entries marked with the most common genes and DNA. Counted in this sample were some 940,000 distinct CDR3 sequences; roughly 28% of them appeared once. The ten largest clonotypes hold approximately 10% of the sample. The same data also contributed to another study, on T cells of mothers and their children.

The specimen sequenced was blood. The source is a woman aged 40 to 49 in good health.

This clonotype was detected many times. The junction departs from the called germline gene at one end, perhaps through a read error. The chain couples TRBV7-2 to TRBJ1-4; the match to TRBD1 covers 9 bases. The germline gives CDR1 SGHTA, CDR2 FQGNSA. The CDR3 sequence is 15 residues long. Here the CDR3 reads CASSLGTGRDEKLFF. In nucleotides, the CDR3 is TGCGCCAGCAGCTTGGGGACAGGGAGGGATGAAAAACTGTTTTTT.

The chain couples TRBV20-1 to TRBJ1-2, with a tentative D call TRBD1 (6 bases). CDR3 length equals 13 residues. CDR1 and CDR2 from the germline V gene are DFQATT and SNEGSKA (reference sequence). Trimming cost V 2 bases and J 12 bases, with 19 bases left between them. This CDR3 is CSARRGGAWGHTF. The CDR3 coding sequence is TGCAGTGCTAGAAGAGGGGGGGCTTGGGGCCACACCTTC.

V is TRBV12-3 or TRBV12-4 and J is TRBJ2-1, with D hard to call. V was trimmed by 8 bases and J by 2 bases, leaving 13 bases between them. The CDR3 is made up of 14 amino acids. The DNA for the CDR3 is TGTGCCAGCGGAGAACTGTCACCCTACAATGAGCAGTTCTTC. It specifies CASGELSPYNEQFF.

The chain couples TRBV20-1 to TRBJ2-5; tentative D call: TRBD1 (5 bases). The CDR3 consists of 12 residues. The germline V and J ends were trimmed by 6 bases and 4 bases, with 12 bases remaining between them. CDR1 and CDR2 from the germline V gene are DFQATT and SNEGSKA (reference sequence). The CDR3 protein is CSALTVRETQYF. Written as DNA, the CDR3 is TGCAGTGCCCTGACAGTAAGAGAGACCCAGTACTTC.

The sample holds many counts of this clonotype. The gene calls are TRBV6-2 or TRBV6-3 and TRBJ2-7; 7 bases align to TRBD2. The V and J ends lost 6 bases and 2 bases, in that order; junction bases with no gene match: 13. The V gene's germline CDR1 is MNHEY and CDR2 SVGEGT. The CDR3 length is 16 residues. CDR3 region: CASSLPAGSGTYEQYF. DNA for the CDR3: TGTGCCAGCAGCTTACCAGCGGGGTCGGGAACCTACGAGCAGTACTTC.

The chain has TRBV6-5 and TRBJ1-1; D is unresolved. Trimming took off 2 bases at V and 4 bases at J, with 11 bases between the two ends. CDR1 MNHEY and CDR2 SVGAGI come from the germline V gene. This CDR3 is 14 amino acids long. The CDR3 protein is CASSYRRTGTEAFF. For the CDR3, the DNA is TGTGCCAGCAGTTACCGGCGGACCGGCACTGAAGCTTTCTTT.

This clonotype has a count of ten or more. The CDR3 nucleotides read TGTGCCAGCAGCGTGGGACTAGCGGGGGGGCCCTCCAATGAGCAGTTCTTC. Residues: CASSVGLAGGPSNEQFF. The V and J genes are TRBV9 and TRBJ2-1, with 16 bases aligning to TRBD2. The trim removed 2 bases at V and 6 bases at J, leaving 5 bases unmatched. The CDR3 loop spans 17 amino acids. Per germline, CDR1 SGDLS and CDR2 YYNGEE.

By proportion, this clonotype is medium-sized. The chain is built from TRBV29-1 and TRBJ2-5, with D possibly TRBD1 on 6 matching bases. CDR1 SQVTM and CDR2 ANQGSEA come from the germline V gene. The CDR3 spans 16 residues. The V end was cut by 4 bases, the J end by 1 base, with 19 bases between. The CDR3 DNA reads TGCAGCGTTGGCACCCAGGGGCTCCTACCCCAAGAGACCCAGTACTTC. Translation: CSVGTQGLLPQETQYF.

With respect to this clonotype: A junction boundary mismatches the germline segment, possibly from a read error. The chain has TRBV4-1 and TRBJ1-6; D gene uncertain. Per germline, CDR1 MGHRA and CDR2 YSYEKL. This CDR3 is 16 amino acids long. CDR3 sequence: CASSQEAGYYNSPLHF. The CDR3 nucleotides are TGCGCCAGCAGTCAAGAGGCAGGATATTATAATTCACCCCTCCACTTT.

This clonotype was observed a handful of times. The rearrangement joins TRBV5-4 to TRBJ2-1, with 8 bases aligning to TRBD1. V was clipped by 6 bases and J by 9 bases; unmatched bases: 14. The CDR3 length is 15 residues. CDR1 SGHNT and CDR2 YYREEE come from the germline V gene (reference sequence). CDR3 loop: CASTSAGQGLIEQFF. In DNA form, the CDR3 reads TGTGCCAGCACCTCGGCCGGACAGGGATTGATTGAGCAGTTCTTC.

The rearrangement links TRBV6-5 to TRBJ1-5; 7 bases are a match to TRBD1. This CDR3 has 14 residues. The germline V gene encodes CDR1 MNHEY and CDR2 SVGAGI. After removal of 0 bases from V and 13 bases from J, the junction contained 9 bases not matched to a gene. The CDR3 DNA follows: TGTGCCAGCAGTTACTCCCCCGGACAGGCTGCGCAGCATTTT. Protein sequence: CASSYSPGQAAQHF.

The chain carries TRBV7-9 and TRBJ2-1; 11 bases are shared with TRBD2. Germline loops: CDR1 SEHNR, CDR2 FQNEAQ (reference sequence). This CDR3 contains 16 residues. V was clipped by 5 bases and J by 1 base; unmatched bases: 4. CDR3 sequence (DNA): TGTGCCAGCAGCACCCTAGCGGGGGGATCCTACAATGAGCAGTTCTTC. Translated: CASSTLAGGSYNEQFF.